What follows are 3 T cell receptor beta chains derived from one specimen sequenced in a study of cytomegalovirus exposure and HLA in healthy donors. Using immunoSEQ multiplex PCR, the repertoire was profiled, and TCRdb retains in-frame clones only, with some absent. The table includes 90,000 to 100,000 clones, about 90% detected once. The specimen was PBMCs. All receptors come from a man younger than 35 in good health and CMV-seropositive.

The chain joins TRBV19 to TRBJ2-7; 9 bases match TRBD2. Germline CDR1 is LNHDA and CDR2 is SQIVND (reference sequence). The V and J ends lost 5 bases and 0 bases, in that order; junction bases with no gene match: 5. There are 15 residues in the CDR3. Written as DNA, the CDR3 is TGTGCCAGTAGTTTAAGCGGGGGGAGCTCCTACGAGCAGTACTTC. Its protein is CASSLSGGSSYEQYF.

This rearrangement joins TRBV14 to TRBJ2-3; TRBD2 aligns across 7 bases. Per germline, CDR1 SGHDN and CDR2 FVKESK. V shed 0 bases and J 3 bases; nucleotides not matched to a gene: 9. The CDR3 totals 17 residues. This CDR3 reads CASSQDYDGGRTDTQYF. CDR3 DNA sequence: TGTGCCAGCAGCCAAGATTATGACGGGGGGAGGACAGATACGCAGTATTTT.

The J gene is TRBJ2-3, the V gene TRBV4-2; the match to TRBD2 covers 8 bases. The CDR3 runs 18 residues. The trim removed 6 bases at V and 0 bases at J, leaving 14 bases unmatched. Looked up from germline, CDR1 is LGHNA and CDR2 is YNFKEQ. CDR3 nucleotide sequence: TGTGCCAGCAGGGAAGGACGGGGGGGGTCAGGGAGCACAGATACGCAGTATTTT. It is translated as CASREGRGGSGSTDTQYF.